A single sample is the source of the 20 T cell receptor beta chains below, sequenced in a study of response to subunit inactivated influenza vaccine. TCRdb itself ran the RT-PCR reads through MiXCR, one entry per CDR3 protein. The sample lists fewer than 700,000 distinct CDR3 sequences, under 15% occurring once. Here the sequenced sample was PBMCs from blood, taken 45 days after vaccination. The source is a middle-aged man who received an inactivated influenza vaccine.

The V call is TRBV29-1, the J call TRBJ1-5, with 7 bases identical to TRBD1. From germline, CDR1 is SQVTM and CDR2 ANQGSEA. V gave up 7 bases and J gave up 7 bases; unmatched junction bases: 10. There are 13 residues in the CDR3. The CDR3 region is CSASTGLDQPQHF. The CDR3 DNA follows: TGCAGCGCATCGACAGGGCTGGACCAGCCCCAGCATTTT.

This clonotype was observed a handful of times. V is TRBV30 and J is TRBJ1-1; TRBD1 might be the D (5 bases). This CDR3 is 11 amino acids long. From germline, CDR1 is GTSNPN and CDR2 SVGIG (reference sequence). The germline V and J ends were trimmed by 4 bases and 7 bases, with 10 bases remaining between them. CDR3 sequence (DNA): TGTGCCTGGATTCCAGGGAGTGAAGCTTTCTTT. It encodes CAWIPGSEAFF.

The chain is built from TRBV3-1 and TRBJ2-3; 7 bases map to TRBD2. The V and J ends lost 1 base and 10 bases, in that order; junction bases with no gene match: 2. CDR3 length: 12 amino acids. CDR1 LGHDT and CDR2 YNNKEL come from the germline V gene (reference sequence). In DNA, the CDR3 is TGTGCCAGCAGCCAAGGCGGGGGTTCGCAGTATTTT. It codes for CASSQGGGSQYF.

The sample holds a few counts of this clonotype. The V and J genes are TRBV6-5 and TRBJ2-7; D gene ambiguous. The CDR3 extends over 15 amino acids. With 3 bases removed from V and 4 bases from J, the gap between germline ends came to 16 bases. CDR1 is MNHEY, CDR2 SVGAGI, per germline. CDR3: CASSYVGGEIYEQYF. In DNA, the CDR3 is TGTGCCAGCAGTTATGTCGGCGGAGAAATTTACGAGCAGTACTTC.

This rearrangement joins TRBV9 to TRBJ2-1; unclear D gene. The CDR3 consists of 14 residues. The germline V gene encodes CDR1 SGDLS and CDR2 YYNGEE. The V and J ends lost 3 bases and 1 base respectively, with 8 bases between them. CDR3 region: CASSGGRSYNEQFF. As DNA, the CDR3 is TGTGCCAGCAGCGGCGGAAGATCCTACAATGAGCAGTTCTTC.

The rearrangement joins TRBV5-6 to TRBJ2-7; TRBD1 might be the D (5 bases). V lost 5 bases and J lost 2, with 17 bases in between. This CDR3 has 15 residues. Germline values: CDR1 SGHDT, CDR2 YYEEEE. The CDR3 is CASRQGLIGPYEQYF. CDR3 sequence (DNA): TGTGCCAGCAGGCAGGGCCTGATCGGTCCCTACGAGCAGTACTTC. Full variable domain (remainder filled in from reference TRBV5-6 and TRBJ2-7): DAGVTQSPTHLIKTRGQQVTLRCSPKSGHDTVSWYQQALGQGPQFIFQYYEEEERQRGNFPDRFSGHQFPNYSSELNVNALLLGDSALYLCASRQGLIGPYEQYFGPGTRLTVT.

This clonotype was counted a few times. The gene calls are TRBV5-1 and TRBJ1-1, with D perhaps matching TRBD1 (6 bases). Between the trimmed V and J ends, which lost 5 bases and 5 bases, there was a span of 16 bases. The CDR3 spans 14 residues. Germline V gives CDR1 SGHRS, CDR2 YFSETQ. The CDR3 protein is CASRRPGGGTEAFF. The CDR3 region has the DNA TGCGCCAGCAGACGCCCGGGGGGCGGTACTGAAGCTTTCTTT. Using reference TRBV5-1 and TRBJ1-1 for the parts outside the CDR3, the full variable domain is KAGVTQTPRYLIKTRGQQVTLSCSPISGHRSVSWYQQTPGQGLQFLFEYFSETQRNKGNFPGRFSGRQFSNSRSEMNVSTLELGDSALYLCASRRPGGGTEAFFGQGTRLTVV.

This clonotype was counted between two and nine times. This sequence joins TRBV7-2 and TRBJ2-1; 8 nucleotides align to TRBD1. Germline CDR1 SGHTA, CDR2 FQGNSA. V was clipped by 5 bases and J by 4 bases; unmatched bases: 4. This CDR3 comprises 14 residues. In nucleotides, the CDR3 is TGTGCCAGCAGCCAGGGACAGGCTTACAATGAGCAGTTCTTC. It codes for CASSQGQAYNEQFF.

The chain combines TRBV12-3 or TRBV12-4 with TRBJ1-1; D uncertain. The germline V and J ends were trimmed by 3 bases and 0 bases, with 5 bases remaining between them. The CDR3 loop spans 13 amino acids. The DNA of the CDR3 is TGTGCCAGCAGTTTGGTGATGAACACTGAAGCTTTCTTT. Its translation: CASSLVMNTEAFF.

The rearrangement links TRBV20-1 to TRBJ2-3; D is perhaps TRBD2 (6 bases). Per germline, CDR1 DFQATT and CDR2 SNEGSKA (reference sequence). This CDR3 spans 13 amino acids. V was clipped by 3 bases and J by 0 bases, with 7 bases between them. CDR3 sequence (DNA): TGCAGTGCTAGTCGGGAGAGCACAGATACGCAGTATTTT. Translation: CSASRESTDTQYF.

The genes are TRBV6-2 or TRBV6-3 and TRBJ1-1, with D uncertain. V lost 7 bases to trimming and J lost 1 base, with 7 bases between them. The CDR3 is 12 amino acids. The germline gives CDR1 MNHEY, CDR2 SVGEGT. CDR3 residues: CASTRPNTEAFF. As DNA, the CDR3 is TGTGCCAGCACTCGCCCGAACACTGAAGCTTTCTTT.

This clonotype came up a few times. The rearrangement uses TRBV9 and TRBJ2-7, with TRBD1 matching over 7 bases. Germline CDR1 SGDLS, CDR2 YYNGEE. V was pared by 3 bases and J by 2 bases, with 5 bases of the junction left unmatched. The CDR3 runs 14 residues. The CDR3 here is CASSARDRPYEQYF. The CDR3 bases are TGTGCCAGCAGCGCCCGGGACAGACCCTACGAGCAGTACTTC.

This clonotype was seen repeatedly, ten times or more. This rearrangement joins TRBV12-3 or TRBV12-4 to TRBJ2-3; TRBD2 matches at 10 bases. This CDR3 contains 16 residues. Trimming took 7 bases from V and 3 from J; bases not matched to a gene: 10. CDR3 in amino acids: CASKTLAGGTTDTQYF. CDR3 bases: TGTGCCAGCAAGACCTTAGCGGGGGGTACGACAGATACGCAGTATTTT.

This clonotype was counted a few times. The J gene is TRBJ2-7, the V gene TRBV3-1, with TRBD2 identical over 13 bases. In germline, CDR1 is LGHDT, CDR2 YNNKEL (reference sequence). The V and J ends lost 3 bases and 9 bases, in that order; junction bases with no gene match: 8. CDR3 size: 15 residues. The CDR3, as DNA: TGTGCCAGCAGCCACACCGGGACTAGCGGGACAATGCAGTACTTC. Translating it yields CASSHTGTSGTMQYF.

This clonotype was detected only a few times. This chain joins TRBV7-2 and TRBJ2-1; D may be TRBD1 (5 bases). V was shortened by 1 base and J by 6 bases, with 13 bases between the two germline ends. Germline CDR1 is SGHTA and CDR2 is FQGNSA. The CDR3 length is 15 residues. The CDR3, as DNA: TGTGCCAGCAGCTTAGTCAGGGAACTATCCAATGAGCAGTTCTTC. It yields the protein CASSLVRELSNEQFF.

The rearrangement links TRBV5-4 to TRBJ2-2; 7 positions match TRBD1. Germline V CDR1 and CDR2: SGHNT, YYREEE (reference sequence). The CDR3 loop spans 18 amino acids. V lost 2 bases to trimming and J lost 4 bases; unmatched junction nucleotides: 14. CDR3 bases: TGTGCCAGCAGCTTCTACTACGGTGGGAGACAGGGCACCGGGGAGCTGTTTTTT. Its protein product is CASSFYYGGRQGTGELFF.

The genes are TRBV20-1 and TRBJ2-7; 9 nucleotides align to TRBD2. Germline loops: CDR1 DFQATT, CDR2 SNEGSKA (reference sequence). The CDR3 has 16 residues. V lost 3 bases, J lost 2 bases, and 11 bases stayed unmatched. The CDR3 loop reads CSASGGLAGKPYEQYF. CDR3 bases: TGCAGTGCTAGCGGGGGGCTAGCGGGAAAACCCTACGAGCAGTACTTC.

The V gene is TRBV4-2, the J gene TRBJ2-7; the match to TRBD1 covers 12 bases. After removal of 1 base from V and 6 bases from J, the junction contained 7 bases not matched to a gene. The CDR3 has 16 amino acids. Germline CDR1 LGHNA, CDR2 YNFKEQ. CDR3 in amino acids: CASSQVPGQGASEQYF. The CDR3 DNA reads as TGTGCCAGCAGCCAAGTCCCGGGACAGGGGGCTAGCGAGCAGTACTTC.

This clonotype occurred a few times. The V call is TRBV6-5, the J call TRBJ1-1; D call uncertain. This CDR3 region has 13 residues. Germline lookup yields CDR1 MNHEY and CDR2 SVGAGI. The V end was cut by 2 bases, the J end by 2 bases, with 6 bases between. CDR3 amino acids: CASSYPGNTEAFF. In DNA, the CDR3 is TGTGCCAGCAGTTACCCAGGAAACACTGAAGCTTTCTTT.

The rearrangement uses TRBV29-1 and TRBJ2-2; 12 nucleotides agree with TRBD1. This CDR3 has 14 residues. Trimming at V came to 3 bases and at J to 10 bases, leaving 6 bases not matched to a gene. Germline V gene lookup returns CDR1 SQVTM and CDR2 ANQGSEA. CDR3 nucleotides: TGCAGCGTTGAGGCTGGGACAGGGGGCTTGGAGCTGTTTTTT. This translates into CSVEAGTGGLELFF.